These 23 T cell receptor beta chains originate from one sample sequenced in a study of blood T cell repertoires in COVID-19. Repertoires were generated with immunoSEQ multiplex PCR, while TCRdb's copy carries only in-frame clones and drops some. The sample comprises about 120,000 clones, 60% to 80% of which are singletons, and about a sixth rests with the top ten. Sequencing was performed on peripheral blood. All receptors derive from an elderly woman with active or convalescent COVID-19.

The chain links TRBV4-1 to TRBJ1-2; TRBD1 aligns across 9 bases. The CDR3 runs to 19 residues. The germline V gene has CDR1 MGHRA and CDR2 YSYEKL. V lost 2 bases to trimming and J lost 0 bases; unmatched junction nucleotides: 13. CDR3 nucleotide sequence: TGCGCCAGCAGCCAAAAGGCCGGGACAGGGAATGGGGCTAACTATGGCTACACCTTC. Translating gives CASSQKAGTGNGANYGYTF.

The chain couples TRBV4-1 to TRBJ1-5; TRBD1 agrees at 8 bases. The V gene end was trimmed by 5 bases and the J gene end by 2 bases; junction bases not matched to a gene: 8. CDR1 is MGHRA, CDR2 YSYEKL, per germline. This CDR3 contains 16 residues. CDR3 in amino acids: CASSSSPTGGNQPQHF. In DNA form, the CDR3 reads TGCGCCAGCAGCTCCTCACCGACAGGGGGCAATCAGCCCCAGCATTTT.

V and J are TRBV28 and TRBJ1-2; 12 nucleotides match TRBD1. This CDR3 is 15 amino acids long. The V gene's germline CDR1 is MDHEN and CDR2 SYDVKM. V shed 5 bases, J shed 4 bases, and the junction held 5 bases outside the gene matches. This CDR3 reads CASSPGQGAFYGYTF. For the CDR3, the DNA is TGTGCCAGCAGTCCGGGACAGGGGGCCTTCTATGGCTACACCTTC.

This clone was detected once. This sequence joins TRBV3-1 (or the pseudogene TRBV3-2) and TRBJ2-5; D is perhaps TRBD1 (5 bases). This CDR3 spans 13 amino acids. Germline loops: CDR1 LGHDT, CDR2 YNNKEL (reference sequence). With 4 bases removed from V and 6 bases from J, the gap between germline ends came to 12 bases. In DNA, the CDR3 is TGTGCCAGCAGCCCCCAGGGTAGGAAGACCCAGTACTTC. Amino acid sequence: CASSPQGRKTQYF.

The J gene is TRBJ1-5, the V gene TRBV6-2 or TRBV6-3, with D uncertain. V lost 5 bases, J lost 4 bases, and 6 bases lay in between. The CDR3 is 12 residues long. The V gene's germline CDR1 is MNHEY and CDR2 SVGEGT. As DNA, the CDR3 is TGTGCCAGCAGTACCAGAAATCAGCCCCAGCATTTT. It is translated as CASSTRNQPQHF.

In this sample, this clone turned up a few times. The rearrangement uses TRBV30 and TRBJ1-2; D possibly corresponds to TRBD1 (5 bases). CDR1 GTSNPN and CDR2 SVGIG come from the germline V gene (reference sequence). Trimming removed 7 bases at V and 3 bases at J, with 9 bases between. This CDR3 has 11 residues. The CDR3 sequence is CALDKYYGYTF. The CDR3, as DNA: TGTGCCTTGGACAAATACTATGGCTACACCTTC.

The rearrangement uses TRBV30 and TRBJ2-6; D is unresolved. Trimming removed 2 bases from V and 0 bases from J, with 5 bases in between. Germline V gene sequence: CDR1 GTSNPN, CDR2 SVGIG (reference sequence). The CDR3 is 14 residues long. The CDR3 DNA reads TGTGCCTGGAGTCGCAGCTCTGGGGCCAACGTCCTGACTTTC. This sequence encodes CAWSRSSGANVLTF.

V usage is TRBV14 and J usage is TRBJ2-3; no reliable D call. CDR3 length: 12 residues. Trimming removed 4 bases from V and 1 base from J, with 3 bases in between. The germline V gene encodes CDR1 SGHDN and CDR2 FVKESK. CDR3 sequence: CASSPGTDTQYF. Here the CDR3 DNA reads TGTGCCAGCAGCCCGGGCACAGATACGCAGTATTTT.

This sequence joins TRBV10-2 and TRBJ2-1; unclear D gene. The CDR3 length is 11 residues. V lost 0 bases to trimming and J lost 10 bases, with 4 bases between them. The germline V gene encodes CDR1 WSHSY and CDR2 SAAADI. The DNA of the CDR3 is TGCGCCAGCAGTGAGTCCGAGGAGCAGTTCTTC. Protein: CASSESEEQFF.

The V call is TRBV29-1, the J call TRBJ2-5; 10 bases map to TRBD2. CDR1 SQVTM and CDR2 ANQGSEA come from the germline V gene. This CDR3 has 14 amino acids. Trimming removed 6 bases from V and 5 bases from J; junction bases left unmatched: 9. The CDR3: CSVGKAGGGETQYF. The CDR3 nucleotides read TGCAGCGTGGGAAAAGCGGGAGGGGGGGAGACCCAGTACTTC. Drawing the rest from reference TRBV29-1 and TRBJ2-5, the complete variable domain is SAVISQKPSRDICQRGTSLTIQCQVDSQVTMMFWYRQQPGQSLTLIATANQGSEATYESGFVIDKFPISRPNLTFSTLTVSNMSPEDSSIYLCSVGKAGGGETQYFGPGTRLLVL.

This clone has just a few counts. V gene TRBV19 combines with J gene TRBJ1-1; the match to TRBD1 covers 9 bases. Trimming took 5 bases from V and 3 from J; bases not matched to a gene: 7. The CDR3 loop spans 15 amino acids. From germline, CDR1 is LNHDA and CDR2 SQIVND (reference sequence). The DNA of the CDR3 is TGTGCCAGTAGTGCTCGACAGGGGGTTTACACTGAAGCTTTCTTT. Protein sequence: CASSARQGVYTEAFF.

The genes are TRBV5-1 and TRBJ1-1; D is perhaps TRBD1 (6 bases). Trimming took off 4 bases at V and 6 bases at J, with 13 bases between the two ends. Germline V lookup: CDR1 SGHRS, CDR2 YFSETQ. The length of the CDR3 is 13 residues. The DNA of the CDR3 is TGCGCCAGCAGCGGAACGGACAGACCTGAAGCTTTCTTT. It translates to CASSGTDRPEAFF.

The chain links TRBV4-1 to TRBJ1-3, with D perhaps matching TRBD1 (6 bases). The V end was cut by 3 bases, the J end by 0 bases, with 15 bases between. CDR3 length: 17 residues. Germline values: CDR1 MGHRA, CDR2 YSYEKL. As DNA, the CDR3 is TGCGCCAGCAGCCATCCGCCGGGACACAGCTCTGGAAACACCATATATTTT. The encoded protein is CASSHPPGHSSGNTIYF.

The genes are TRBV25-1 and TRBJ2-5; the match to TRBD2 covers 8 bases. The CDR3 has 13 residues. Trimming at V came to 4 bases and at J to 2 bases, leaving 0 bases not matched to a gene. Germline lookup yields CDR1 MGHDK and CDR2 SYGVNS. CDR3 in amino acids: CASSVAGQETQYF. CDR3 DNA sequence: TGTGCCAGCAGTGTAGCGGGACAAGAGACCCAGTACTTC.

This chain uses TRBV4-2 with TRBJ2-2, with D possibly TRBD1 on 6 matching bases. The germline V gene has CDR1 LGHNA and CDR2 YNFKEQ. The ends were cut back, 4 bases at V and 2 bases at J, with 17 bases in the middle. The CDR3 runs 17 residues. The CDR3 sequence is CASSPQPGGFNTGELFF. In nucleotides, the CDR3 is TGTGCCAGCAGCCCCCAACCTGGGGGCTTTAACACCGGGGAGCTGTTTTTT.

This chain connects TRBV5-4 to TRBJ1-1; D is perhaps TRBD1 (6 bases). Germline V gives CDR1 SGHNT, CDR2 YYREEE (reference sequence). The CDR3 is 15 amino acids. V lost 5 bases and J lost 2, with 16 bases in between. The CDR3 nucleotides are TGTGCCAGCAGAGGCCCCGGACAGTCCAACACTGAAGCTTTCTTT. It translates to CASRGPGQSNTEAFF.

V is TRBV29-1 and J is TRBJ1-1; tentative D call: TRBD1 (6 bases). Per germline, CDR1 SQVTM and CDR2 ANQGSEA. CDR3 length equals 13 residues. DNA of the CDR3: TGCTCGTCCGGACAGCACATGAACACTGAAGCTTTCTTT. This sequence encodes CSSGQHMNTEAFF.

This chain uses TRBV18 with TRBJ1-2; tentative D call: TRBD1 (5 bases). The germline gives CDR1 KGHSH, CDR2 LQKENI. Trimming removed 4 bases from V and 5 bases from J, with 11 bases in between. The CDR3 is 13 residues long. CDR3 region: CASSQGAGYGYTF. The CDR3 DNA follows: TGTGCCAGCTCACAAGGGGCAGGGTATGGCTACACCTTC. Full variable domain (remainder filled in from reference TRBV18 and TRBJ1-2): NAGVMQNPRHLVRRRGQEARLRCSPMKGHSHVYWYRQLPEEGLKFMVYLQKENIIDESGMPKERFSAEFPKEGPSILRIQQVVRGDSAAYFCASSQGAGYGYTFGSGTRLTVV.

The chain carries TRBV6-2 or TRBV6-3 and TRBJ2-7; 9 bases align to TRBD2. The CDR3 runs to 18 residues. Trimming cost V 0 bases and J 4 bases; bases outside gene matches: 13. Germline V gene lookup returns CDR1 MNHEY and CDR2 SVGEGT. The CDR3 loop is CASSYSLTGTSRSYEQYF. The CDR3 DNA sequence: TGTGCCAGCAGTTACTCGCTTACAGGGACTAGCAGGTCTTACGAGCAGTACTTC.

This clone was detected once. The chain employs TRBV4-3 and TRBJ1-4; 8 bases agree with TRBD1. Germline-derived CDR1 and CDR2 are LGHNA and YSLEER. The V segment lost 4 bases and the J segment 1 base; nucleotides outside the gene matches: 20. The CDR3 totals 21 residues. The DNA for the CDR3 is TGCGCCAGCAGCCCGACCATGGACAGGGAGTTAATAGGAGGAACTAATGAAAAACTGTTTTTT. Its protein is CASSPTMDRELIGGTNEKLFF.

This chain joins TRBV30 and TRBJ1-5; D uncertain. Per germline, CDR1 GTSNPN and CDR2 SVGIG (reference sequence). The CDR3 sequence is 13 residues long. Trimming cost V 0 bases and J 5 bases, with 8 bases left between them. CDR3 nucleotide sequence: TGTGCCTGGAGTGTCCTAGGCGATCAGCCCCAGCATTTT. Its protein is CAWSVLGDQPQHF.

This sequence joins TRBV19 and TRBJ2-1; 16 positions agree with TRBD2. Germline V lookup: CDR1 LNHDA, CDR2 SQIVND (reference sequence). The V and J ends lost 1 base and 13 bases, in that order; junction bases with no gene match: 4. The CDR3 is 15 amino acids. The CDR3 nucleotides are TGTGCCAGTAGTATAGCGGGACTAGCGGGAGGGGAACAGTTCTTC. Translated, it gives CASSIAGLAGGEQFF.

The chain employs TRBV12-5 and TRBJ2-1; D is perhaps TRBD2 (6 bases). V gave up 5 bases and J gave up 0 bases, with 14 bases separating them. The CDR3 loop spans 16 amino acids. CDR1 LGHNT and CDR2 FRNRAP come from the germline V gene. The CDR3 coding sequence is TGTGCTAGTGGTCCCCCCCGGCGGGACTCCTACAATGAGCAGTTCTTC. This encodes CASGPPRRDSYNEQFF.